Following are 3 T cell receptor beta chains from one sample sequenced in a study of shared clonotypes between healthy human individuals. CD45RO-negative cells were positively selected for CCR7, leaving out terminally differentiated effector memory CD45RA+ cells. Profiled with immunoSEQ multiplex PCR; TCRdb holds only in-frame clones, not every one. The table lists 2 million to 2.5 million clones, roughly 91% of them singletons. The specimen was naive CD8+ T cells from PBMCs. Receptor source: a man aged 18 to 29 in good health. Some clones in this sample may be carry-over from other donors' samples.

V and J are TRBV15 and TRBJ1-1, with 7 bases fitting TRBD1. CDR1 is LNHNV, CDR2 YYDKDF, per germline (reference sequence). Trimming removed 0 bases from V and 4 bases from J; junction bases left unmatched: 8. CDR3 length equals 16 residues. CDR3 amino acids: CATSREGTAIRTEAFF. Written as DNA, the CDR3 is TGTGCCACCAGCAGAGAAGGGACAGCGATCCGCACTGAAGCTTTCTTT.

The V and J genes are TRBV6-5 and TRBJ1-2; a possible D gene is TRBD1 (5 bases). The V gene lost 4 bases and the J gene lost 6 bases, with 15 bases spanning the gap. The CDR3 loop spans 14 amino acids. CDR1 is MNHEY, CDR2 SVGAGI, per germline. In DNA form, the CDR3 reads TGTGCCAGCAGTTTCCGAGGATCGGGGGATGGCTACACCTTC. Amino acid sequence: CASSFRGSGDGYTF.

The V and J genes are TRBV19 and TRBJ2-5; tentatively, D is TRBD1 (6 bases). The CDR3 has 15 residues. V gave up 3 bases and J gave up 2 bases, with 13 bases separating them. Germline V gene data show CDR1 as LNHDA and CDR2 as SQIVND (reference sequence). The CDR3 loop is CASSISRGKQETQYF. DNA for the CDR3: TGTGCCAGTAGTATTTCCAGGGGTAAGCAAGAGACCCAGTACTTC. The full variable domain, rest sourced from reference TRBV19 and TRBJ2-5, is DGGITQSPKYLFRKEGQNVTLSCEQNLNHDAMYWYRQDPGQGLRLIYYSQIVNDFQKGDIAEGYSVSREKKESFPLTVTSAQKNPTAFYLCASSISRGKQETQYFGPGTRLLVL.